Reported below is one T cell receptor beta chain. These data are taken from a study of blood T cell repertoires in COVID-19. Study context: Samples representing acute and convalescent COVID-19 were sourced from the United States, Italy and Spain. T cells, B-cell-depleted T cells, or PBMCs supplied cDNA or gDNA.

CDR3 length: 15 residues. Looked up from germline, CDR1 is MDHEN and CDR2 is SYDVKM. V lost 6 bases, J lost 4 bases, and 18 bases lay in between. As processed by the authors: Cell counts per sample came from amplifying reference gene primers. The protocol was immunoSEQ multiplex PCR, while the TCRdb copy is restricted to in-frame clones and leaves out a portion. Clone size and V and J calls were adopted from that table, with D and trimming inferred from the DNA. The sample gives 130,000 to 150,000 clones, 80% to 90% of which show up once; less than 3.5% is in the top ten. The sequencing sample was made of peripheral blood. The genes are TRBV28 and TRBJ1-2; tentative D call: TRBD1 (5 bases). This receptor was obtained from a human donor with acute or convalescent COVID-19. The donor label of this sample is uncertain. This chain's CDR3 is CASSPGQPRFYGYTF. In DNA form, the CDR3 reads TGTGCCAGCAGCCCCGGACAACCGAGATTCTATGGCTACACCTTC.